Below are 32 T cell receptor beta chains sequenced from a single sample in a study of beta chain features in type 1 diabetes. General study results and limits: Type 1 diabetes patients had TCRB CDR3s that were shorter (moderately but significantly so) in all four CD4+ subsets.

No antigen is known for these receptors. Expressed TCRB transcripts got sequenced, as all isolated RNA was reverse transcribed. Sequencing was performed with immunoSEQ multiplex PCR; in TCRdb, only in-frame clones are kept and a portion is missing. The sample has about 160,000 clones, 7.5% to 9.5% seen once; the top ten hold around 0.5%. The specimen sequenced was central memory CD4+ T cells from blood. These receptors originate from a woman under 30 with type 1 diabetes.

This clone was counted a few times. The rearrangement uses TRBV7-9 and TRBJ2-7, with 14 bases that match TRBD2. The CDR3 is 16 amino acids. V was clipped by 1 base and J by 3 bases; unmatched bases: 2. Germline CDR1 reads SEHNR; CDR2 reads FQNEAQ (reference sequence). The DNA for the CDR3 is TGTGCCAGCAGCTTAGTGACTAGCGGGAGGGTCTACGAGCAGTACTTC. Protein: CASSLVTSGRVYEQYF.

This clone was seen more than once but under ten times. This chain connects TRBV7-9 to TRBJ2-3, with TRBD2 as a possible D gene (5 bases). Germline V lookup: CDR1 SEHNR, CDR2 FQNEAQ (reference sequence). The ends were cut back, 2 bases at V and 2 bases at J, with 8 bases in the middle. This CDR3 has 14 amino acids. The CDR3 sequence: CASSLSGTTDTQYF. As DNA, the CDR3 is TGTGCCAGCAGCTTATCGGGAACCACAGATACGCAGTATTTT.

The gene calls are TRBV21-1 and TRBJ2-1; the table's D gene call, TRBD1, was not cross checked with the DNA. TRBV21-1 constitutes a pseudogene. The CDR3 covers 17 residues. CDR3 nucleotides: TGTGCCAGCAGCAAAGGGGACAGCCAACCCTCCTACAATGAGCAGTTCTTC. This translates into CASSKGDSQPSYNEQFF.

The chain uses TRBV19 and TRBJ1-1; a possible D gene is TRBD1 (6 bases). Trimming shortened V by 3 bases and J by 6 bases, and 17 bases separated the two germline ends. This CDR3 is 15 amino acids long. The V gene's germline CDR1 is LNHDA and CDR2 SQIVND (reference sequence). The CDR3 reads CASSISPGVWAEAFF. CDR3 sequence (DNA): TGTGCCAGTAGTATTTCGCCAGGGGTCTGGGCTGAAGCTTTCTTT.

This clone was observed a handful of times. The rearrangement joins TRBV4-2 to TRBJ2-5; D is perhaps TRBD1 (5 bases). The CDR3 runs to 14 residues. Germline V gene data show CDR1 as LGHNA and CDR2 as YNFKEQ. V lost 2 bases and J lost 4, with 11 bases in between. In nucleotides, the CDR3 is TGTGCCAGCAGCCAATCGGAGCAGGGAGAGACCCAGTACTTC. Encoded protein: CASSQSEQGETQYF.

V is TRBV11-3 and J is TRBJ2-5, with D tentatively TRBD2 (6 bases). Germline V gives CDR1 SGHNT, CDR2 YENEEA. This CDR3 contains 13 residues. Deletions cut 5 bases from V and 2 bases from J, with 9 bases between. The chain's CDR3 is CASSQGLQETQYF. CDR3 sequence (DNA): TGTGCCAGCAGCCAGGGACTTCAAGAGACCCAGTACTTC.

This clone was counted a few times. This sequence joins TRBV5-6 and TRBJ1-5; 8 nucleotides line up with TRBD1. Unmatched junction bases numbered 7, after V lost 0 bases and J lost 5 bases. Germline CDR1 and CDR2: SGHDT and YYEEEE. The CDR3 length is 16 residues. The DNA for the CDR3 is TGTGCCAGCAGCTTGGGGCCGCAGGGACAGGATCAGCCCCAGCATTTT. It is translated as CASSLGPQGQDQPQHF. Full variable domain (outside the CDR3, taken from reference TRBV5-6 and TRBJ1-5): DAGVTQSPTHLIKTRGQQVTLRCSPKSGHDTVSWYQQALGQGPQFIFQYYEEEERQRGNFPDRFSGHQFPNYSSELNVNALLLGDSALYLCASSLGPQGQDQPQHFGDGTRLSIL.

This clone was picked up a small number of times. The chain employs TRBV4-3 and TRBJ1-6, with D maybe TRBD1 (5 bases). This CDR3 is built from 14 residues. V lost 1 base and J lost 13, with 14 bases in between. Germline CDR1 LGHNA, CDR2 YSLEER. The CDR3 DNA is TGCGCCAGCAGCCAAGCTGACGGGGGATTTCCCCTCCACTTT. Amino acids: CASSQADGGFPLHF.

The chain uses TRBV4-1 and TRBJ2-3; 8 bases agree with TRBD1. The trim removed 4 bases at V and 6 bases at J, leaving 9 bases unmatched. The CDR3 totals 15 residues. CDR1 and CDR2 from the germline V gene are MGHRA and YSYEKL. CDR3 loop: CASSPAGQGYDTQYF. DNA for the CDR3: TGCGCCAGCAGCCCCGCCGGACAGGGATACGATACGCAGTATTTT.

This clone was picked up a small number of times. Here the CDR3 reads CAITTGLQETQYF. CDR3 sequence (DNA): TGTGCCATCACAACAGGCCTCCAAGAGACCCAGTACTTC. The chain employs TRBV10-3 and TRBJ2-5, with D tentatively TRBD1 (5 bases). V was shortened by 7 bases and J by 1 base, with 10 bases between the two germline ends. Germline CDR1 and CDR2: ENHRY and SYGVKD. This CDR3 has 13 residues.

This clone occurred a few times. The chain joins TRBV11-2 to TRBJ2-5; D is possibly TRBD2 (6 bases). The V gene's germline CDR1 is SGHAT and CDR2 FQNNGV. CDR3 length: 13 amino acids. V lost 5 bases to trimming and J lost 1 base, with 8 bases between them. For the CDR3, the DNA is TGTGCCAGCAGCCGGACTATCCAAGAGACCCAGTACTTC. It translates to CASSRTIQETQYF. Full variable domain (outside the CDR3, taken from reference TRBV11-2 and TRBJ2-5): EAGVAQSPRYKIIEKRQSVAFWCNPISGHATLYWYQQILGQGPKLLIQFQNNGVVDDSQLPKDRFSAERLKGVDSTLKIQPAKLEDSAVYLCASSRTIQETQYFGPGTRLLVL.

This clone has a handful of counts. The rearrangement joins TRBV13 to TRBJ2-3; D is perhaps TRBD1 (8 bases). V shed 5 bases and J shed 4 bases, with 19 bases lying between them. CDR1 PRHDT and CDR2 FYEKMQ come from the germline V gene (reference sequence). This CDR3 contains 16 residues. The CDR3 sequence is CASSLPLQGGADTQYF. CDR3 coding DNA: TGTGCCAGCAGCCTCCCCCTACAGGGGGGGGCAGATACGCAGTATTTT.

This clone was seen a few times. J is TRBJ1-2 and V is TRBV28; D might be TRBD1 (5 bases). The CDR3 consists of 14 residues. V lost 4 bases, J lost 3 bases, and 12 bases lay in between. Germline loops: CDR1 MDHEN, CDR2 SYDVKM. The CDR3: CASSSPGGDYGYTF. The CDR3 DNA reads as TGTGCCAGCAGTTCCCCTGGGGGGGACTATGGCTACACCTTC.

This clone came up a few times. Here the CDR3 DNA reads TGTGCCAGCAGTTTATCCCAGGGCGGCGCTTTCTTT. Amino acid sequence: CASSLSQGGAFF. The chain joins TRBV28 to TRBJ1-1; weak D call: TRBD1 (5 bases). CDR3 length equals 12 residues. The germline gives CDR1 MDHEN, CDR2 SYDVKM. V shed 1 base and J shed 11 bases, with 11 bases lying between them.

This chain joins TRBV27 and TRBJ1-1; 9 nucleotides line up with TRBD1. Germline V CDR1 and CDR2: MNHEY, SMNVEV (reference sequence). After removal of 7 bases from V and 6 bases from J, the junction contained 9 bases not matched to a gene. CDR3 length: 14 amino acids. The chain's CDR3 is CASTKTGGTAEAFF. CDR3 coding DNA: TGTGCCAGCACCAAGACAGGGGGGACCGCTGAAGCTTTCTTT.

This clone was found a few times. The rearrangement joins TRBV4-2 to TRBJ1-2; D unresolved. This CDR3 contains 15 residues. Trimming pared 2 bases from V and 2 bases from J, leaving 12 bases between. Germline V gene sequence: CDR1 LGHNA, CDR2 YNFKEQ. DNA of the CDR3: TGTGCCAGCAGCCAACCTTCACAGCCCAACTATGGCTACACCTTC. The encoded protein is CASSQPSQPNYGYTF.

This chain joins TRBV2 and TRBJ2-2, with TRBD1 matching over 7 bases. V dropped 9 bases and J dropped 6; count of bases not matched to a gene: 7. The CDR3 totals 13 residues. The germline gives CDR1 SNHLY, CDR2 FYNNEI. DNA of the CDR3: TGTGCCAGTACGACAGGGAGCGCCGGGGAGCTGTTTTTT. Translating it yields CASTTGSAGELFF. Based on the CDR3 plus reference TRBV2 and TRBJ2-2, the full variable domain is EPEVTQTPSHQVTQMGQEVILRCVPISNHLYFYWYRQILGQKVEFLVSFYNNEISEKSEIFDDQFSVERPDGSNFTLKIRSTKLEDSAMYFCASTTGSAGELFFGEGSRLTVL.

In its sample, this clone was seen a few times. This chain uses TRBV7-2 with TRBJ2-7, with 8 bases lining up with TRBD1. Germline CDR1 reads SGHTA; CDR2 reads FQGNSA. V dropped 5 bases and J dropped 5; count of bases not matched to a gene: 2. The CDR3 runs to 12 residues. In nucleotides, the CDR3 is TGTGCCAGCAGCAGGGACAGGCACGAGCAGTACTTC. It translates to CASSRDRHEQYF. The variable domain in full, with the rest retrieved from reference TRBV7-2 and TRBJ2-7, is GAGVSQSPSNKVTEKGKDVELRCDPISGHTALYWYRQSLGQGLEFLIYFQGNSAPDKSGLPSDRFSAERTGGSVSTLTIQRTQQEDSAVYLCASSRDRHEQYFGPGTRLTVT.

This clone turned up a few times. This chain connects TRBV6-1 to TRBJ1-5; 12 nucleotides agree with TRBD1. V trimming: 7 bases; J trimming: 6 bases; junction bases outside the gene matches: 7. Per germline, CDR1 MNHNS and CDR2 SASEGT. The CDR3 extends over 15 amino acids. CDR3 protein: CASNTGTGGTQPQHF. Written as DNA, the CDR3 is TGTGCCAGCAATACCGGGACAGGGGGCACTCAGCCCCAGCATTTT.

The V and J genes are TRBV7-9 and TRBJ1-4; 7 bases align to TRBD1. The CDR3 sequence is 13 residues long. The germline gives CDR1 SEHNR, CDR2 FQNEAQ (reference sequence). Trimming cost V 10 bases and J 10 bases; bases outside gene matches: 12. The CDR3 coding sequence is TGTGCCACCATGACGGGGACAGCCGGAAAACTGTTTTTT. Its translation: CATMTGTAGKLFF.

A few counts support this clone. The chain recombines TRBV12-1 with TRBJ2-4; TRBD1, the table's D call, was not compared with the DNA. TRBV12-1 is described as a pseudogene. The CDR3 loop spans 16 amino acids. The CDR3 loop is CASSFPDRAGRHIQYF. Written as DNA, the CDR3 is TGTGCCAGCAGCTTCCCGGACAGGGCGGGCCGGCACATTCAGTACTTC.

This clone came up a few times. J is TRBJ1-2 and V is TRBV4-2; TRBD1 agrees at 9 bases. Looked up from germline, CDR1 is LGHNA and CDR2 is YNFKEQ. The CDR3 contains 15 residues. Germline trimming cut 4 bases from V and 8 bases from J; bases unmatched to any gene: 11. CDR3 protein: CASSPGEGQGHGYTF. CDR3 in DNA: TGTGCCAGCAGCCCCGGTGAGGGACAGGGACACGGCTACACCTTC.

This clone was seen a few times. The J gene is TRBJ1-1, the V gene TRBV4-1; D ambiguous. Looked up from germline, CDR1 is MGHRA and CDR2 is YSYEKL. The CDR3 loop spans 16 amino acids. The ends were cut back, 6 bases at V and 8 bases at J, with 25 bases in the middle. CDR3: CASSRVGGQHVMEAFF. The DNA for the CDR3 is TGCGCCAGCAGTCGGGTGGGAGGGCAGCACGTTATGGAAGCTTTCTTT.

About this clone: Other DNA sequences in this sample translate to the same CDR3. The CDR3 nucleotides read TGCAGCGTTAAAGGACAGGGGAACACTGAAGCTTTCTTT. Protein product: CSVKGQGNTEAFF. The chain joins TRBV29-1 to TRBJ1-1, with 8 bases identical to TRBD1. V was pared by 5 bases and J by 1 base, with 3 bases of the junction left unmatched. Per germline, CDR1 SQVTM and CDR2 ANQGSEA. This CDR3 spans 13 amino acids. Filled out from reference TRBV29-1 and TRBJ1-1, the complete variable domain reads SAVISQKPSRDICQRGTSLTIQCQVDSQVTMMFWYRQQPGQSLTLIATANQGSEATYESGFVIDKFPISRPNLTFSTLTVSNMSPEDSSIYLCSVKGQGNTEAFFGQGTRLTVV.

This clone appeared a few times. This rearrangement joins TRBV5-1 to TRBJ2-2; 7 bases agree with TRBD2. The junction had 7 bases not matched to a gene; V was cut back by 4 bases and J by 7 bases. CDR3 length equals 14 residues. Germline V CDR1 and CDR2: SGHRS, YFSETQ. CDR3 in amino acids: CASSQGRAHGELFF. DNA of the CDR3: TGCGCCAGCAGCCAAGGGAGGGCGCACGGGGAGCTGTTTTTT.

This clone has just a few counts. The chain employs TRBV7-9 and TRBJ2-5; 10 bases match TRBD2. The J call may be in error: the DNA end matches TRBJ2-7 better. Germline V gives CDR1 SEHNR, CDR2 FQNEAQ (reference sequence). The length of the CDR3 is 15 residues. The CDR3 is CASIPGSGRAHEQYF. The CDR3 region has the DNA TGTGCCAGCATCCCTGGGAGCGGGAGGGCCCACGAGCAGTACTTC.

The CDR3 spells CASSQQSHSNQPQHF. The CDR3 region has the DNA TGTGCCAGTAGCCAACAGAGCCATAGCAATCAGCCCCAGCATTTT. This chain uses TRBV19 with TRBJ1-5; D unclear. The CDR3 extends over 15 amino acids. The V gene lost 6 bases and the J gene lost 0 bases, with 12 bases spanning the gap. Germline V gene sequence: CDR1 LNHDA, CDR2 SQIVND (reference sequence).

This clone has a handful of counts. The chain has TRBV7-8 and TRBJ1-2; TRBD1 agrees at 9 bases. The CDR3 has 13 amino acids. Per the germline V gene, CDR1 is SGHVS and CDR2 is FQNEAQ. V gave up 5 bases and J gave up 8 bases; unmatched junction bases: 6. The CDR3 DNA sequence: TGTGCCAGCAGCCCGGACAGGGGTTGGGGCTACACCTTC. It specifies CASSPDRGWGYTF.

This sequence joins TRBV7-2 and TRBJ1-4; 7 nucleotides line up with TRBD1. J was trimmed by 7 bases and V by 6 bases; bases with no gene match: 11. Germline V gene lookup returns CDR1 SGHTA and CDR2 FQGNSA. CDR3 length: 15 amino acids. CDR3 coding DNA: TGTGCCAGCAGGCCCCCTGGAGGGGGCCTTGAAAAACTGTTTTTT. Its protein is CASRPPGGGLEKLFF.

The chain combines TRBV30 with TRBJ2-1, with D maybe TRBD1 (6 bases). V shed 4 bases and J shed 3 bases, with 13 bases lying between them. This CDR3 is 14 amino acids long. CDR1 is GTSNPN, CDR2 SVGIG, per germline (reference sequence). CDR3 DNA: TGTGCCTGGACTATAGGGGGTGGCTACAATGAGCAGTTCTTC. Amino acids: CAWTIGGGYNEQFF.

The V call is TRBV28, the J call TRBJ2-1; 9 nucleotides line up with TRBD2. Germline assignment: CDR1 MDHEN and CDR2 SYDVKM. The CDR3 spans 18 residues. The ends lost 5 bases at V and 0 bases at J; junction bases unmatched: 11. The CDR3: CASSQTKLAGSSYNEQFF. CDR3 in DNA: TGTGCCAGCAGTCAAACGAAGCTAGCGGGGAGCTCCTACAATGAGCAGTTCTTC.

The chain's CDR3 is CASNLPLAGSGDTQYF. DNA of the CDR3: TGTGCCAGCAATCTGCCACTAGCGGGATCCGGAGATACGCAGTATTTT. The J gene is TRBJ2-3, the V gene TRBV27; the match to TRBD2 covers 10 bases. Unmatched junction bases numbered 12, after V lost 7 bases and J lost 5 bases. This CDR3 is built from 16 residues. Per germline, CDR1 MNHEY and CDR2 SMNVEV (reference sequence).